Below are 9 T cell receptor beta chains sequenced from a single sample in a study of cytomegalovirus exposure and HLA in healthy donors. In the PCR, 60 Vbeta and 13 Jbeta primers were used. Produced via immunoSEQ multiplex PCR; TCRdb's table is partial and in-frame only. This table lists 200,000 or so clones. Sequences were obtained from PBMCs. All receptors come from a boy aged 10-17 years in good health and CMV-seronegative.

V is TRBV27 and J is TRBJ1-2, with a weak D call TRBD1 (6 bases). V was cut by 4 bases and J by 4 bases, with 16 bases left in between. The CDR3 covers 15 residues. CDR1 MNHEY and CDR2 SMNVEV come from the germline V gene (reference sequence). The CDR3 region is CASSWNRASGYGYTF. CDR3 DNA sequence: TGTGCCAGCAGTTGGAACAGGGCCTCGGGCTATGGCTACACCTTC.

The chain carries TRBV6-6 and TRBJ1-6; no clear D gene. CDR1 and CDR2 (germline): MNHNY, SVGAGI (reference sequence). Trimming removed 5 bases from V and 7 bases from J, with 12 bases in between. The CDR3 has 14 residues. CDR3 residues: CASSQFTGNSPLHF. In DNA, the CDR3 is TGTGCCAGCAGTCAATTCACGGGGAATTCACCCCTCCACTTT.

The chain uses TRBV5-4 and TRBJ2-7; TRBD2 matches at 13 bases. CDR1 is SGHNT and CDR2 is YYREEE in the germline V gene (reference sequence). V was pared by 3 bases and J by 3 bases, with 6 bases of the junction left unmatched. CDR3 length: 16 residues. As DNA, the CDR3 is TGTGCCAGCAGCTCAGGACTAGCGGGAGAGCTCTACGAGCAGTACTTC. Protein: CASSSGLAGELYEQYF.

The rearrangement uses TRBV2 and TRBJ2-1, with TRBD2 matching over 10 bases. V lost 4 bases, J lost 0 bases, and 6 bases stayed unmatched. Per germline, CDR1 SNHLY and CDR2 FYNNEI. CDR3 length: 17 residues. The CDR3 loop is CASSVASGGGSYNEQFF. CDR3 sequence (DNA): TGTGCCAGCAGTGTAGCCAGCGGGGGGGGCTCCTACAATGAGCAGTTCTTC.

The chain employs TRBV29-1 and TRBJ1-3, with 7 nucleotides matching TRBD1. The CDR3 is 14 residues long. The V gene end was trimmed by 2 bases and the J gene end by 1 base; junction bases not matched to a gene: 2. Germline CDR1 SQVTM, CDR2 ANQGSEA. Written as DNA, the CDR3 is TGCAGCGTTGAAAAGGGGGCTTCTGGAAACACCATATATTTT. The encoded protein is CSVEKGASGNTIYF.

The chain couples TRBV27 to TRBJ2-7, with 12 nucleotides matching TRBD1. J was trimmed by 8 bases and V by 5 bases; bases with no gene match: 7. The CDR3 covers 14 residues. The V gene's germline CDR1 is MNHEY and CDR2 SMNVEV (reference sequence). The CDR3 nucleotides read TGTGCCAGCAGTCCGGGACAGGGGGCATTGAAGCAGTACTTC. Residues: CASSPGQGALKQYF.

The chain is built from TRBV5-8 and TRBJ2-1, with D perhaps TRBD2 (6 bases). Trimming left V 1 base short and J 4 bases short, with 9 bases between. This CDR3 spans 14 amino acids. The germline V gene has CDR1 SGHTS and CDR2 YDEGEE. CDR3: CASSLWGEYNEQFF. The CDR3 coding sequence is TGTGCCAGCAGCTTGTGGGGGGAATACAATGAGCAGTTCTTC.

The rearrangement joins TRBV5-5 to TRBJ2-5, with TRBD2 matching 8 bases. V was pared by 5 bases and J by 0 bases, with 9 bases of the junction left unmatched. The CDR3 sequence is 16 residues long. Germline CDR1 reads SGHKS; CDR2 reads YYEKEE (reference sequence). The chain's CDR3 is CASRVFPAGDQETQYF. CDR3 coding DNA: TGTGCCAGCAGAGTATTCCCAGCGGGGGACCAAGAGACCCAGTACTTC.

The V call is TRBV2, the J call TRBJ1-3; D unresolved. Trimming stripped 8 bases from V and 5 bases from J, with 13 bases between. Germline CDR1 is SNHLY and CDR2 is FYNNEI. This CDR3 region has 13 residues. The CDR3 protein is CASGRYPRNTIYF. In DNA form, the CDR3 reads TGTGCCAGCGGCAGGTATCCCCGAAACACCATATATTTT.